One T cell receptor beta chain is described in this entry. Its target is not known. Source study methods: Across samples, TCR counts had a median of about 92,000 and ranged from about 23,224 to 700,000. TCRdb recomputed calls from the RACE reads with MiXCR, one row per CDR3 protein. TCRdb assigned the V and J calls; the authors' analysis was not used. The sample holds around 260,000 distinct CDR3 sequences, 7.5% to 9% seen once. This sample is drawn from a study of human T cells and chemical hapten exposure. Points from the study as a whole: Controls formed significantly fewer large CDR3 similarity clusters than expanded TCRs did.

CDR1 is MGHRA, CDR2 YSYEKL, per germline. Trimming pared 0 bases from V and 5 bases from J, leaving 18 bases between. This CDR3 is 17 amino acids long. Time point: pre-sensitization, week 0. Treatment specified: therapeutic diphenylcyclopropenone sensitization with weekly scalp DPC. The donor pool consisted of alopecia patients aged 18 to 70 years, considered suitable for DPC. The sequences come from whole blood, collected in connection with sensitization to the hapten diphenylcyclopropenone (DPC). The rearrangement uses TRBV4-1 and TRBJ2-3, with D perhaps matching TRBD1 (5 bases). The clonotype originates from a woman between 35 and 50 years old with alopecia areata. Some clones in this sample may be carry-over from other donors' samples. CDR3 loop: CASSQDSAGFVGDTQYF. CDR3 in DNA: TGCGCCAGCAGCCAAGATTCGGCAGGGTTCGTAGGAGATACGCAGTATTTT.